This T cell receptor beta chain was captured by sequencing in a study of control samples from healthy donors and cancer patients. Only in-frame clones appear in the TCRdb table, and some are missing; sequencing was by immunoSEQ multiplex PCR. The table lists over 50,000 clones, roughly 95% of them singletons. CDR1 is SGHAT and CDR2 is FQNNGV in the germline V gene. CDR3 length: 14 residues. V was pared by 5 bases and J by 4 bases, with 14 bases between. The TCR originated in a woman younger than 35 in good health. The sample was blood. The rearrangement links TRBV11-2 to TRBJ1-2; possible D gene TRBD1, 5 bases. CDR3 protein: CASSKRDSFYGYTF. DNA of the CDR3: TGTGCCAGCAGCAAGAGGGACTCCTTCTATGGCTACACCTTC.